The present T cell receptor beta chain was sequenced within a study of cytomegalovirus exposure and HLA in healthy donors. Looking at the study overall: Of all 400 or so donors who were genotyped, roughly 83% belonged to the Caucasian-associated ancestry cluster.

In the PCR, 60 Vbeta and 13 Jbeta primers were used. Data came from immunoSEQ multiplex PCR; TCRdb stores just in-frame clones and leaves some out. The sample contains roughly 150,000 clones, roughly 84% of which appear only once. There are 15 residues in the CDR3. V shed 9 bases and J shed 2 bases, with 16 bases lying between them. Germline V CDR1 and CDR2: MNHNS, SASEGT. Donors sampled were nominally healthy, though unrecorded immune exposures were likely. The rearrangement links TRBV6-1 to TRBJ2-2; perhaps TRBD2 as D (5 bases). The TCR comes from a man aged 30 to 45 in good health and CMV-seropositive. Material: PBMCs. CDR3 DNA sequence: TGTGCCAGTGGACGAAGCGGAGGCAACACCGGGGAGCTGTTTTTT. Residues: CASGRSGGNTGELFF.